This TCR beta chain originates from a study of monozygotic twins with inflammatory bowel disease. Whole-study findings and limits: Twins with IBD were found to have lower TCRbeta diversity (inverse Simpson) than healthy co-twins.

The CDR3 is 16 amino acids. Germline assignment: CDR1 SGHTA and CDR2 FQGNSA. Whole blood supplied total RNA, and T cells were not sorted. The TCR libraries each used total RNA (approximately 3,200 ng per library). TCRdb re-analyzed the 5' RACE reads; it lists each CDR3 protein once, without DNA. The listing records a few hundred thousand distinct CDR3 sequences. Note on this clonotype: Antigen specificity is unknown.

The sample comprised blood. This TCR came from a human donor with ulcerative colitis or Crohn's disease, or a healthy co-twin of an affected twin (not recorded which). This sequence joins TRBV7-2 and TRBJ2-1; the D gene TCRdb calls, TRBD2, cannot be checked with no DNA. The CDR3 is CASSARLAGSYNEQFF.